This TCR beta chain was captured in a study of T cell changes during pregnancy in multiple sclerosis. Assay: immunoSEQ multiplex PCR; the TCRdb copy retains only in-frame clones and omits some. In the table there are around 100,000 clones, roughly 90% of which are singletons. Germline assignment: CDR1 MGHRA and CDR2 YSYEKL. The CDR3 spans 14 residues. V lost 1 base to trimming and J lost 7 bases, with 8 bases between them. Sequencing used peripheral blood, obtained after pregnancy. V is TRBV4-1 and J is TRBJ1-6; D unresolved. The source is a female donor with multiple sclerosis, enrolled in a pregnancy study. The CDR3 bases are TGCGCCAGCAGCCAAGTTAGCTCGAATTCACCCCTCCACTTT. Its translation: CASSQVSSNSPLHF.